Below are 32 T cell receptor beta chains sequenced from a single sample in a study. One entry per CDR3 protein, called by TCRdb with MiXCR from the 5' RACE reads. The data show about 54,000 distinct CDR3 sequences, with roughly 15% seen just once and roughly 2.4% held by the top ten. What was sequenced was naive CD4+ T cells sorted from blood. The subset: naive CD4+ T cells, CD4+CD45RA+CD25-. The receptors stem from a female donor with breast cancer.

The CDR3 nucleotides are TGTGCCAGCAGCGTGGCTAGCGGGAGTGATACGCAGTATTTT. Protein sequence: CASSVASGSDTQYF. The chain carries TRBV9 and TRBJ2-3; TRBD2 matches at 10 bases. Unmatched junction bases numbered 3, after V lost 2 bases and J lost 6 bases. The CDR3 is 14 amino acids. CDR1 is SGDLS and CDR2 is YYNGEE in the germline V gene.

About this clonotype itself: One end of the junction fails to match germline, which may point to a read error. The V gene is TRBV5-1, the J gene TRBJ1-5; D possibly corresponds to TRBD1 (5 bases). Germline-derived CDR1 and CDR2 are SGHRS and YFSETQ. The CDR3 extends over 13 amino acids. CDR3 sequence (DNA): TGCGCCAGCGGCTTGGACACAAATCAGACCCAGCATTTT. Its protein is CASGLDTNQTQHF.

V and J are TRBV5-1 and TRBJ1-2; maybe TRBD1 (6 bases). V shed 0 bases and J shed 0 bases, with 18 bases lying between them. CDR1 is SGHRS and CDR2 is YFSETQ in the germline V gene. The length of the CDR3 is 18 residues. The CDR3, as DNA: TGCGCCAGCAGCTTGGGGCCCGGGACACGAACGACTAACTATGGCTACACCTTC. Translated: CASSLGPGTRTTNYGYTF.

This clonotype turned up a few times. V usage is TRBV20-1 and J usage is TRBJ2-7, with D perhaps matching TRBD2 (5 bases). CDR3 length equals 14 residues. The germline CDR1 and CDR2 sequences are DFQATT and SNEGSKA (reference sequence). Between the trimmed V and J ends, which lost 3 bases and 2 bases, there was a span of 14 bases. The CDR3 nucleotides are TGCAGTGCTAGGGGCCGGGGTAGGACCTACGAGCAGTACTTC. Its translation: CSARGRGRTYEQYF.

This clonotype has just a few counts. The chain couples TRBV7-3 to TRBJ1-1, with 8 bases aligning to TRBD1. J was trimmed by 1 base and V by 5 bases; bases with no gene match: 6. Germline CDR1 SGHTA, CDR2 FQGTGA. CDR3 size: 15 residues. In DNA, the CDR3 is TGTGCCAGCAGCCTGGGACAGGCGGGGAACACTGAAGCTTTCTTT. Translated: CASSLGQAGNTEAFF. The complete variable domain, with remaining parts taken from reference TRBV7-3 and TRBJ1-1, reads GAGVSQTPSNKVTEKGKYVELRCDPISGHTALYWYRQSLGQGPEFLIYFQGTGAADDSGLPNDRFFAVRPEGSVSTLKIQRTERGDSAVYLCASSLGQAGNTEAFFGQGTRLTVV.

This clonotype came up many times. As DNA, the CDR3 is TGCGCCAGCAGCCATGTAAGAGGGACAGGGGGAGGCTACACCTTC. This translates into CASSHVRGTGGGYTF. The V call is TRBV4-3, the J call TRBJ1-2; 11 bases line up with TRBD1. CDR1 and CDR2 (germline): LGHNA, YSLEER. Trimming cost V 3 bases and J 8 bases; bases outside gene matches: 8. The CDR3 runs 15 residues.

CDR3 amino acids: CASSQDRAGGRNEQFF. As DNA, the CDR3 is TGTGCCAGCAGCCAAGATCGGGCGGGAGGGAGGAATGAGCAGTTCTTC. The chain has TRBV4-2 and TRBJ2-1; 9 nucleotides match TRBD2. This CDR3 is 16 amino acids long. Germline CDR1 LGHNA, CDR2 YNFKEQ. Unmatched junction bases numbered 7, after V lost 0 bases and J lost 7 bases.

This clonotype has just a few counts. The chain carries TRBV5-5 and TRBJ2-5; TRBD1 agrees at 7 bases. The trim removed 0 bases at V and 3 bases at J, leaving 17 bases unmatched. Germline CDR1 reads SGHKS; CDR2 reads YYEKEE (reference sequence). The CDR3 has 19 amino acids. The CDR3 nucleotides are TGTGCCAGCAGCTTGGACATATTAATCCGACAGGGTTCGGAAGAGACCCAGTACTTC. It is translated as CASSLDILIRQGSEETQYF.

About this clonotype itself: One junction end does not reproduce the germline sequence, and a read error may be involved. The V call is TRBV5-1, the J call TRBJ1-1; D is uncertain. Germline V lookup: CDR1 SGHRS, CDR2 YFSETQ. The CDR3 sequence is 14 residues long. The CDR3 reads CASSLEGGNTEALF. The DNA of the CDR3 is TGCGCCAGCAGCTTGGAGGGCGGTAACACTGAAGCTCTCTTT.

Only a few counts were recorded for this clonotype. This sequence joins TRBV5-1 and TRBJ2-5, with a possible D match to TRBD2 (6 bases). This CDR3 spans 15 amino acids. Germline V gene sequence: CDR1 SGHRS, CDR2 YFSETQ. V lost 2 bases to trimming and J lost 1 base, with 12 bases between them. CDR3 nucleotides: TGCGCCAGCAGCTTCGTAGCGGAACCCCAAGAGACCCAGTACTTC. Translating it yields CASSFVAEPQETQYF.

Many counts were recorded for this clonotype. The J gene is TRBJ1-2, the V gene TRBV5-1, with 7 bases identical to TRBD1. J gave up 4 bases and V 6 bases, and 6 bases lay outside the gene matches. Germline CDR1 SGHRS, CDR2 YFSETQ. CDR3 length: 13 residues. The DNA for the CDR3 is TGCGCCAGCAAGTCGGGACAGACCTATGGCTACACCTTC. Translation: CASKSGQTYGYTF.

The chain joins TRBV4-1 to TRBJ2-1, with 8 nucleotides matching TRBD2. The CDR3 length is 16 residues. V lost 1 base and J lost 4; bases outside the gene matches: 6. Germline loops: CDR1 MGHRA, CDR2 YSYEKL. In nucleotides, the CDR3 is TGCGCCAGCAGCCAAGGCCTAGCGGGTTCTTACAATGAGCAGTTCTTC. Translating gives CASSQGLAGSYNEQFF.

As to this clonotype: A much larger clone is a single base away; this may be a read error. The V call is TRBV12-3 or TRBV12-4, the J call TRBJ2-1; D is ambiguous. Deletions cut 2 bases from V and 6 bases from J, with 11 bases between. The CDR3 covers 14 residues. CDR3 residues: CASSLSLACNEQFF. The CDR3 DNA reads as TGTGCCAGCAGTTTATCCCTCGCTTGCAATGAGCAGTTCTTC.

This clonotype appeared many times. This sequence joins TRBV20-1 and TRBJ2-7; D is ambiguous. The CDR3 consists of 14 residues. Germline assignment: CDR1 DFQATT and CDR2 SNEGSKA (reference sequence). Trimming removed 0 bases from V and 3 bases from J, with 12 bases in between. The CDR3 sequence: CSARDPSIYYEQYF. CDR3 nucleotide sequence: TGCAGTGCTAGAGATCCCTCGATTTACTACGAGCAGTACTTC.

A few counts support this clonotype. V usage is TRBV6-1 and J usage is TRBJ1-5; D remains unclear. Germline V lookup: CDR1 MNHNS, CDR2 SASEGT. The CDR3 contains 17 residues. The V gene lost 4 bases and the J gene lost 0 bases, with 16 bases spanning the gap. CDR3 sequence: CASSVASGVGSNQPQHF. For the CDR3, the DNA is TGTGCCAGCAGTGTGGCCAGCGGGGTTGGTAGCAATCAGCCCCAGCATTTT.

The sample holds many counts of this clonotype. This rearrangement joins TRBV5-1 to TRBJ1-5, with unresolved D. The CDR3 has 14 residues. Trimming removed 4 bases at V and 7 bases at J, with 15 bases between. The germline V gene encodes CDR1 SGHRS and CDR2 YFSETQ. The CDR3 sequence: CASSPRVGEQPQHF. For the CDR3, the DNA is TGCGCCAGCAGCCCCCGGGTGGGTGAGCAGCCCCAGCATTTT.

This clonotype came up many times. The chain carries TRBV7-2 and TRBJ2-1; 9 nucleotides line up with TRBD1. Germline V lookup: CDR1 SGHTA, CDR2 FQGNSA. Trimming removed 3 bases from V and 7 bases from J; junction bases left unmatched: 10. The CDR3 sequence is 16 residues long. CDR3 nucleotide sequence: TGTGCCAGCAGCTTCGACTCGGGACAGGGACGGAATGAGCAGTTCTTC. The encoded protein is CASSFDSGQGRNEQFF.

This clonotype was observed at least ten times. The chain couples TRBV6-5 to TRBJ2-1, with TRBD2 matching 7 bases. Trimming at V came to 7 bases and at J to 7 bases, leaving 10 bases not matched to a gene. CDR3 size: 14 residues. Germline CDR1 reads MNHEY; CDR2 reads SVGAGI. This CDR3 is CASTVEWGGNEQFF. The CDR3 region has the DNA TGTGCCAGCACCGTAGAATGGGGGGGAAATGAGCAGTTCTTC.

In regard to this clonotype: Likely a read error: the CDR3 ends without its conserved phenylalanine or tryptophan. The chain uses TRBV29-1 and TRBJ1-1; D unresolved. The CDR3 is 10 amino acids. V lost 5 bases and J 1 base, leaving 2 bases between the germline ends. CDR1 is SQVTM, CDR2 ANQGSEA, per germline. For the CDR3, the DNA is TGCAGCGTTCAGAACACTGAAGCTTTCTAT. Amino acid sequence: CSVQNTEAFY.

This clonotype was recorded many times. The chain is built from TRBV6-5 and TRBJ1-2, with TRBD1 identical over 8 bases. This CDR3 is 13 amino acids long. Germline V gives CDR1 MNHEY, CDR2 SVGAGI. Losses at the gene ends were 2 bases for V and 8 bases for J; bases not matched to a gene: 4. The CDR3 DNA follows: TGTGCCAGCAGTTACGACAGGGGAGGGGGCTACACCTTC. Its protein is CASSYDRGGGYTF.

This clonotype has at least ten counts. The V gene is TRBV5-1, the J gene TRBJ2-3, with TRBD1 as a possible D gene (6 bases). Germline CDR1 SGHRS, CDR2 YFSETQ. CDR3 size: 16 residues. Trimming cost V 2 bases and J 0 bases, with 13 bases left between them. The DNA for the CDR3 is TGCGCCAGCAGCTTTGGACAGACTACTAGCACAGATACGCAGTATTTT. This translates into CASSFGQTTSTDTQYF.

On this clonotype itself: The CDR3 does not close with the conserved phenylalanine or tryptophan, likely indicating a read error. The V gene is TRBV24-1, the J gene TRBJ2-1, with D possibly being TRBD2 (5 bases). Germline CDR1 reads KGHDR; CDR2 reads SFDVKD. The CDR3 totals 15 residues. Trimming cost V 6 bases and J 8 bases, with 19 bases left between them. As DNA, the CDR3 is TGTGCCACCAGTTCTGCTAGCAGTAAGTTGGATGAGCAGTTCTCC. This sequence encodes CATSSASSKLDEQFS.

This clonotype has at least ten counts. V and J are TRBV12-3 or TRBV12-4 and TRBJ1-5; perhaps TRBD1 as D (6 bases). The CDR3 has 14 residues. Trimming cost V 2 bases and J 9 bases, with 14 bases left between them. This CDR3 is CASSLSSGGRPQHF. CDR3 nucleotide sequence: TGTGCCAGCAGTTTATCGTCCGGGGGCCGGCCCCAGCATTTT.

This clonotype was observed at least ten times. CDR3 residues: CASSTGTKYEQYF. The DNA of the CDR3 is TGTGCCAGCAGCACCGGGACTAAATACGAGCAGTACTTC. This chain links TRBV11-3 with TRBJ2-7; TRBD2 aligns across 7 bases. Germline trimming cut 5 bases from V and 4 bases from J; bases unmatched to any gene: 5. Germline assignment: CDR1 SGHNT and CDR2 YENEEA. The CDR3 loop spans 13 amino acids.

The chain employs TRBV4-1 and TRBJ1-1, with D maybe TRBD1 (5 bases). V lost 0 bases to trimming and J lost 8 bases, with 10 bases between them. Germline CDR1 and CDR2: MGHRA and YSYEKL. CDR3 length: 13 residues. The CDR3 region is CASSQEGGYEAFF. DNA of the CDR3: TGCGCCAGCAGCCAAGAGGGGGGATACGAAGCTTTCTTT.

With regard to this clonotype: This sequence may be a read error, since a much larger clone differs from it by one base. The V call is TRBV6-5, the J call TRBJ2-1; TRBD1 matches 7 bases. The V and J ends lost 1 base and 11 bases, in that order; junction bases with no gene match: 14. Germline loops: CDR1 MNHEY, CDR2 SVGAGI. The CDR3 runs to 16 residues. The DNA for the CDR3 is TGTGCCAGCAGTTACTTGGGCAGGGGGTCCTCGAATAAGCAGTTCTTC. Protein product: CASSYLGRGSSNKQFF.

This chain uses TRBV6-1 with TRBJ2-7, with D possibly being TRBD1 (6 bases). This CDR3 is 15 amino acids long. Germline CDR1 reads MNHNS; CDR2 reads SASEGT. V was trimmed by 0 bases and J by 5 bases, leaving 14 bases between them. For the CDR3, the DNA is TGTGCCAGCAGTGAAGCGGTACAGGGAACCCACGAGCAGTACTTC. Its translation: CASSEAVQGTHEQYF.

Comment on this clonotype: This may stem from a read error, because a much larger clone lies one nucleotide away. This chain links TRBV5-5 with TRBJ2-5, with D possibly TRBD1 on 5 matching bases. Germline CDR1 and CDR2: SGHKS and YYEKEE (reference sequence). The CDR3 is 13 amino acids. In nucleotides, the CDR3 is TGTGCCGGCAGCCTAGGGGCACGGGAGACCCAGTACTTC. Translation: CAGSLGARETQYF.

In this sample, this clonotype turned up many times. This chain uses TRBV28 with TRBJ2-1, with D tentatively TRBD2 (6 bases). This CDR3 region has 12 residues. The ends were cut back, 9 bases at V and 3 bases at J, with 9 bases in the middle. Germline V gene sequence: CDR1 MDHEN, CDR2 SYDVKM. In DNA, the CDR3 is TGTGCCAGTGGACTAAACTACAATGAGCAGTTCTTC. It specifies CASGLNYNEQFF.

There are a few counts of this clonotype. The CDR3 loop is CASSVGGTSYEQYF. The CDR3 DNA follows: TGTGCCAGCAGTGTGGGGGGTACTTCCTACGAGCAGTACTTC. The J gene is TRBJ2-7, the V gene TRBV12-3 or TRBV12-4; tentatively, D is TRBD2 (6 bases). Trimming removed 5 bases at V and 1 base at J, with 12 bases between. This CDR3 comprises 14 residues.

This clonotype turned up a few times. This chain joins TRBV5-6 and TRBJ2-2; 8 nucleotides align to TRBD2. The CDR3 covers 15 residues. J was trimmed by 3 bases and V by 1 base; bases with no gene match: 2. CDR1 is SGHDT, CDR2 YYEEEE, per germline. As DNA, the CDR3 is TGTGCCAGCAGCTTGAGCGGGAGCTACACCGGGGAGCTGTTTTTT. Its protein product is CASSLSGSYTGELFF.

There are a few counts of this clonotype. The chain links TRBV7-9 to TRBJ2-7, with D possibly being TRBD2 (5 bases). Germline lookup yields CDR1 SEHNR and CDR2 FQNEAQ (reference sequence). The CDR3 has 13 amino acids. V was clipped by 5 bases and J by 1 base, with 9 bases between them. The CDR3 sequence is CASSHSGSYEQYF. CDR3 nucleotide sequence: TGTGCCAGCAGCCATTCGGGGTCCTACGAGCAGTACTTC.